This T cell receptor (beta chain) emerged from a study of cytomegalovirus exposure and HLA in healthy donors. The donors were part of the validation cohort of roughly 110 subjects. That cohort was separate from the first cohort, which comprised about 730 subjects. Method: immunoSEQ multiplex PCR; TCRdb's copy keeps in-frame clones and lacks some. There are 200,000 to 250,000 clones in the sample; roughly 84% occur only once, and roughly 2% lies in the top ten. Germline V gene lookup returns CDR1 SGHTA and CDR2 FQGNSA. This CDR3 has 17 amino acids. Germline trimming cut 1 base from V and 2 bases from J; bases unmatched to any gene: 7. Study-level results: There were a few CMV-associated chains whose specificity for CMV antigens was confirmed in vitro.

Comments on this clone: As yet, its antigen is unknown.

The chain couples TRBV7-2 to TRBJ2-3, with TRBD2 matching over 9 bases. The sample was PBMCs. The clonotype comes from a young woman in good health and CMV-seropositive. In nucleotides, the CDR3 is TGTGCCAGCAGCTTAGAATCTAGCGGGACGTTCACAGATACGCAGTATTTT. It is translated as CASSLESSGTFTDTQYF.